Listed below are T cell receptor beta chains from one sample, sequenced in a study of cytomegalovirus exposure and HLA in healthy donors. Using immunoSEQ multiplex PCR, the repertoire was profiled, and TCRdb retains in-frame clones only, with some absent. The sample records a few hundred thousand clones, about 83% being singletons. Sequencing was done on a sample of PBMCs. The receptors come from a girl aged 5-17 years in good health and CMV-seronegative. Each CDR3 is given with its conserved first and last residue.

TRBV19,CASSIRAGEMTEAFF
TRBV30,CAWSPLLPAEAFF
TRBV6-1,CASSEAGGNYGYTF
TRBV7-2,CASSSRTSGSSTDTQYF
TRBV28,CASSFGAARKPPSGANVLTF
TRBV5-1,CASSLAGRDTEAFF
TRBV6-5,CASNLGQGHTDTQYF
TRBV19,CASTQEGGEQFF
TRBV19,CASKTDRAGNTIYF
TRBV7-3,CASSSSGDGTDTQYF
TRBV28,CASSLKPGQGTSDPSNTEAFF
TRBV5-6,CASSLAGPREVSDIDEQYF
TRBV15,CATAPGGDQPQHF
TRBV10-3,CAISESPGQGRYEQYF
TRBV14,CASEQNRIPNTEAFF
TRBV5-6,CASSKTGYEQYF
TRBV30,CACLLPYEQYF
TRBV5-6,CASSLAPGHGYTF
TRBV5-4,CASSFTASQETQYF
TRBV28,CASSSGQGGGYTF
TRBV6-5,CASSSTGTARGAFF
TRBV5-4,CASNRIPGQGIYGYTF
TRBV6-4,CASSDSPGGETGELFF
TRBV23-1,CASTETGPSGYTF
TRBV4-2,CASSQGQLTDTQYF
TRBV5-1,CASSLETGIGNNEQFF
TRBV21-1,CASSKVPDSPETQYF